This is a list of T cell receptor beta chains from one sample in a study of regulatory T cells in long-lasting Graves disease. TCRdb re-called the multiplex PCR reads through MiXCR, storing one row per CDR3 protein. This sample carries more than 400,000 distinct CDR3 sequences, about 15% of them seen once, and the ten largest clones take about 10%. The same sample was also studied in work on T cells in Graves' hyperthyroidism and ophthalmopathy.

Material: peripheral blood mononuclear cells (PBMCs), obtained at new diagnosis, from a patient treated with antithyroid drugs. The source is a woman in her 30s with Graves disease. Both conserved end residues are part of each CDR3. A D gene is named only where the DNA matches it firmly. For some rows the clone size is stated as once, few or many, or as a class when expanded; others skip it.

cdr3_nt: TGTGCCACCAGCAGAGATCGGGGGACAGGGTCTACCCTTAATGAAAAACTGTTTTTT
cdr3_aa: CATSRDRGTGSTLNEKLFF
clone_size: many
v_call: TRBV15
d_call: TRBD1
j_call: TRBJ1-4

cdr3_nt: TGTGCCAGCAGGGCACAGGGGAGCGCCTACGAGCAGTACTTC
cdr3_aa: CASRAQGSAYEQYF
clone_size: many
v_call: TRBV28
d_call: TRBD1
j_call: TRBJ2-7

cdr3_nt: TGTGCTAGTGGTTTGGTACTCCTTGACAGGGGCTCAAACTATGGCTACACCTTC
cdr3_aa: CASGLVLLDRGSNYGYTF
clone_size: NA
v_call: TRBV12-5
d_call: TRBD1
j_call: TRBJ1-2

cdr3_nt: TGTGCCAGCAGCCCGGGACGGAGAGAAGCTTTCTTT
cdr3_aa: CASSPGRREAFF
clone_size: few
v_call: TRBV12-3/TRBV12-4
d_call: NA
j_call: TRBJ1-1

cdr3_nt: TGTGCCAGCAGCTTCACAGGGGGCTACGAGCAGTACTTC
cdr3_aa: CASSFTGGYEQYF
clone_size: many
v_call: TRBV7-9
d_call: TRBD1
j_call: TRBJ2-7

cdr3_nt: TGTGCCAGCAGCGTAAACAGGGCGGAGACTGACTCGTACAATGAGCAGTTCTTC
cdr3_aa: CASSVNRAETDSYNEQFF
clone_size: many
v_call: TRBV9
d_call: NA
j_call: TRBJ2-1

cdr3_nt: TGTGCCACCAGCAGAGAACTGGCGGGAGGTTACGAGCAGTACTTC
cdr3_aa: CATSRELAGGYEQYF
clone_size: many
v_call: TRBV15
d_call: TRBD2
j_call: TRBJ2-7

cdr3_nt: TGTGCCAGCAGCAATATAAGCGGGACTAACTCCTACAATGAGCAGTTCTTC
cdr3_aa: CASSNISGTNSYNEQFF
clone_size: many
v_call: TRBV4-2
d_call: TRBD2
j_call: TRBJ2-1

cdr3_nt: TGTGCCAGCGCTGAGGGACGAGGTTTTTACGAGCAGTACTTC
cdr3_aa: CASAEGRGFYEQYF
clone_size: many
v_call: TRBV27
d_call: NA
j_call: TRBJ2-7

cdr3_nt: TGTGCTAGTGGTAATTCTGGGAGGAACACCGGGGAGCTGTTTTTT
cdr3_aa: CASGNSGRNTGELFF
clone_size: NA
v_call: TRBV12-5
d_call: NA
j_call: TRBJ2-2

cdr3_nt: TGCGCCAGCAGTTATGGGGCGGGACTAGGACGAGACGAGCAGTACTTC
cdr3_aa: CASSYGAGLGRDEQYF
clone_size: many
v_call: TRBV5-1
d_call: TRBD2
j_call: TRBJ2-7

cdr3_nt: TGTGCCAGTAGAGGGACATCGAACACCGGGGAGCTGTTTTTT
cdr3_aa: CASRGTSNTGELFF
clone_size: many
v_call: TRBV19
d_call: NA
j_call: TRBJ2-2

cdr3_nt: TGTGCCAGCAAGCCGGGGAACACTGAAGCTTTCTTT
cdr3_aa: CASKPGNTEAFF
clone_size: few
v_call: TRBV12-3/TRBV12-4
d_call: NA
j_call: TRBJ1-1

cdr3_nt: TGTGCCAGCAGTTTATCCTCCGGGACTGCACCCTACGAGCAGTACTTC
cdr3_aa: CASSLSSGTAPYEQYF
clone_size: many
v_call: TRBV28
d_call: NA
j_call: TRBJ2-7

cdr3_nt: TGCGCCAGCAGCCAAGGTTCCGGGGCGGGAAATGAGCAGTTCTTC
cdr3_aa: CASSQGSGAGNEQFF
clone_size: few
v_call: TRBV4-1
d_call: NA
j_call: TRBJ2-1

cdr3_nt: TGTGCCAGCAGTTACGTAGGCGGGAAGGACTACGAGCAGTACTTC
cdr3_aa: CASSYVGGKDYEQYF
clone_size: many
v_call: TRBV6-2/TRBV6-3
d_call: NA
j_call: TRBJ2-7

cdr3_nt: TGTGCCAGCAGCGAGAGCGGGAGGGCCTCTGGCACAGATACGCAGTATTTT
cdr3_aa: CASSESGRASGTDTQYF
clone_size: few
v_call: TRBV6-2/TRBV6-3
d_call: TRBD2
j_call: TRBJ2-3

cdr3_nt: TGTGCCAGCAGCCAAGAAGGACAGGGATACACTGAAGCTTTCTTT
cdr3_aa: CASSQEGQGYTEAFF
clone_size: NA
v_call: TRBV3-1
d_call: TRBD1
j_call: TRBJ1-1

cdr3_nt: TGCAGTGCCTTAAGGGGGTTTTCGAACACTGAAGCTTTCTTT
cdr3_aa: CSALRGFSNTEAFF
clone_size: NA
v_call: TRBV20-1
d_call: NA
j_call: TRBJ1-1